This T cell receptor beta chain was recovered during a study of T cell responses to AZD1222 COVID-19 vaccine. Study-wide findings and caveats: Seropositive AZD1222 recipients at baseline numbered only six or seven. The study reported that nearly half of spike-specific TCRs target unmutated variant regions. Researchers took repertoire samples only after the peak T cell response had come.

Per germline, CDR1 LGHDT and CDR2 YNNKEL (reference sequence). V dropped 3 bases and J dropped 5 bases, with 14 bases sitting between them. This CDR3 has 16 amino acids. Points on this clone: The target antigen is unknown.

Second-dose groups at about 4 or about 12 weeks were pooled. TCRdb's table, derived via immunoSEQ multiplex PCR, lists solely in-frame clones and lacks some. The repertoire holds 150,000 or so clones, with 91% as singletons. The chain employs TRBV3-1 (or the pseudogene TRBV3-2) and TRBJ1-6; weak D call: TRBD1 (6 bases). Material: peripheral blood, obtained 28 days after the second AZD1222 dose. This clonotype originated in an adult who received the AZD1222 COVID-19 vaccine. This CDR3 reads CASSQGGRLHNSPLHF. The DNA of the CDR3 is TGTGCCAGCAGCCAGGGGGGGCGTTTGCATAATTCACCCCTCCACTTT.